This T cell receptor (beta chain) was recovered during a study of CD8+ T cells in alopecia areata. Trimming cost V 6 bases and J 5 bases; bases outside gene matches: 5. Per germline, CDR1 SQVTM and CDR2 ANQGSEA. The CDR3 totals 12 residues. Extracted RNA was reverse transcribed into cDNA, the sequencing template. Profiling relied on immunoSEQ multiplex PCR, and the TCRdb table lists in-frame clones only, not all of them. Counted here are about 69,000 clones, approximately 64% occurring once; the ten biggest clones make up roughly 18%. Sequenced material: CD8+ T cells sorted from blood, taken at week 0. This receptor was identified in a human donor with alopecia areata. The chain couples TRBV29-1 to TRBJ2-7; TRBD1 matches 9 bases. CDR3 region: CSVTGGADEQYF. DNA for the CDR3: TGCAGCGTAACAGGGGGCGCTGACGAGCAGTACTTC.